This T cell receptor (beta chain) was obtained from a study of cytomegalovirus exposure and HLA in healthy donors. Broader study findings: Among donors in an Asian-associated ancestry cluster, a later analysis reportedly found fewer N-insertions than the approximately 670-donor mean. Common viral pathogens (according to a later analysis) appeared linked to several of the most significant clusters.

PCR was performed using 60 Vbeta and 13 Jbeta primers. Clones were read by immunoSEQ multiplex PCR, and TCRdb kept only the in-frame ones, dropping some. Of fewer than 200,000 clones in the sample, about two thirds are singletons; the top ten hold roughly 3%. Concerning this clone itself: Its target is not known.

Sequencing was performed on PBMCs. The sequence came from a woman in her 30s in good health and CMV-seronegative.

CDR3 sequence: CASSLQGGAGELFF. The CDR3 DNA sequence: TGTGCCAGCAGCCTTCAAGGGGGTGCCGGGGAGCTGTTTTTT. The chain couples TRBV7-9 to TRBJ2-2, with D tentatively TRBD1 (6 bases). The V gene's germline CDR1 is SEHNR and CDR2 FQNEAQ (reference sequence). The length of the CDR3 is 14 residues. V shed 5 bases and J shed 6 bases, with 13 bases lying between them.